This T cell receptor beta chain was documented in a study of cytomegalovirus exposure and HLA in healthy donors. TCRdb's copy holds only in-frame clones and misses some; the assay was immunoSEQ multiplex PCR. The repertoire holds under 300,000 clones, about 86% seen once, with around 1% in the top ten. Study-wide results and limits: Confirmation was obtained in vitro that a few CMV-associated chains are specific for CMV antigens.

With 2 bases removed from V and 0 bases from J, the gap between germline ends came to 20 bases. This CDR3 is built from 19 residues. Germline V gene data show CDR1 as MNHNS and CDR2 as SASEGT. About this clone itself: Its matching antigen is unknown.

This sequence originates from a young woman in good health and CMV-seronegative. The genes are TRBV6-1 and TRBJ1-5; D perhaps matches TRBD1 (6 bases). The sequenced sample consisted of PBMCs. CDR3 amino acids: CASSESRGGYSFSNQPQHF. The CDR3 DNA follows: TGTGCCAGCAGTGAATCGAGAGGGGGATACTCCTTTAGCAATCAGCCCCAGCATTTT.